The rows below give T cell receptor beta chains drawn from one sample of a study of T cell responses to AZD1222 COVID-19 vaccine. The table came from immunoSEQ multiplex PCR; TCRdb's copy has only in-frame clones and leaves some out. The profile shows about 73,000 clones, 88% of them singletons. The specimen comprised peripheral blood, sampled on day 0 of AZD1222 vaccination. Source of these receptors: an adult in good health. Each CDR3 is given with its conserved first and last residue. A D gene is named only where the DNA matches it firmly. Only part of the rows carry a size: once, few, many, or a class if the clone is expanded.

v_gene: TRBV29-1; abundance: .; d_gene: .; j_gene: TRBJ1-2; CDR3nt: TGCAGTGCCTTTTCGGGAGGTGATGGCTACACCTTC; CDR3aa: CSAFSGGDGYTF
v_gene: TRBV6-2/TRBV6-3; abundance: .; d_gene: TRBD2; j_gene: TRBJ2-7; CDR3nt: TGTGCCAGCAGTTCGACTAGCGGGGTATTCTACGAGCAGTACTTC; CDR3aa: CASSSTSGVFYEQYF
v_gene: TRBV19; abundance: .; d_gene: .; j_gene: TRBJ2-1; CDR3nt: TGTGCCAGTAGTATACGGGCAGGGCTAAATGAGCAGTTCTTC; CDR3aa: CASSIRAGLNEQFF
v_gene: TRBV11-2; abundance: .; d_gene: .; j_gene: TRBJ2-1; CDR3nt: TGTGCCAGCAGCTTAGTTGATGAGCAGTTCTTC; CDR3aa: CASSLVDEQFF
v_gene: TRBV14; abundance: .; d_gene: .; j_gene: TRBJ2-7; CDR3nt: TGTGCCAGCAGCCAAGATATTGCCAACCGCCACGAGCAGTACTTC; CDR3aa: CASSQDIANRHEQYF
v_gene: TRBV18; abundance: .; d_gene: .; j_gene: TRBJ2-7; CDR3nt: TGTGCCAGCTCTCCCGACTCCAGCGAGCAGTACTTC; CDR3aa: CASSPDSSEQYF
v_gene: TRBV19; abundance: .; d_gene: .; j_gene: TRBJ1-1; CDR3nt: TGTGCCAGTAGTAGGGGGTCAGGGTTCATGAACACTGAAGCTTTCTTT; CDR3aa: CASSRGSGFMNTEAFF
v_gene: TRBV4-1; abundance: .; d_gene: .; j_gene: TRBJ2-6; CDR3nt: TGCGCCAGCAGCCAAGATTATGGGTCAGACTCTGGGGCCAACGTCCTGACTTTC; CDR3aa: CASSQDYGSDSGANVLTF
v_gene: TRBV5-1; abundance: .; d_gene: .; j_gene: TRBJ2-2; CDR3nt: TGCGCCAGCAGCCTAAGTGGGTCCGGGAGAAGGACCGGGGAGCTGTTTTTT; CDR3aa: CASSLSGSGRRTGELFF
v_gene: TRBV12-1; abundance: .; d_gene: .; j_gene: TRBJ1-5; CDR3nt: TGTGCCAGCAGAACTGCGGGACAGGGGTGGTATAGCAATCAGCCCCAGCATTTT; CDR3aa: CASRTAGQGWYSNQPQHF
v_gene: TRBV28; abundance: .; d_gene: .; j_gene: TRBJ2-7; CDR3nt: TGTGCCAGCAGTTTAGGAGGGGGGGCCGTAGGAGAGCAGTACTTC; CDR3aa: CASSLGGGAVGEQYF
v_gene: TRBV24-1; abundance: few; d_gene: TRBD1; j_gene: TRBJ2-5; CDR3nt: TGTGCCACCAGTGATCCGCGCCTCGACAGGGGTGAGACCCAGTACTTC; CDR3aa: CATSDPRLDRGETQYF
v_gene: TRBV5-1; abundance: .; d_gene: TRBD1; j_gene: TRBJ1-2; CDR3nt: TGCGCCAGCAGCTTGGAAGGACAGGCTAACTATGGCTACACCTTC; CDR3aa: CASSLEGQANYGYTF
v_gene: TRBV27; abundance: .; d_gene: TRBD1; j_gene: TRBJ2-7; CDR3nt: TGTGCCAGCAGTCGGGACAGGTCCTACGAGCAGTACTTC; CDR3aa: CASSRDRSYEQYF
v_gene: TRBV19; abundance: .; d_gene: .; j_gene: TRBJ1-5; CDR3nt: TGTGCCAGTAGTATTAGTCCCAGGGGAGATCAGCCCCAGCATTTT; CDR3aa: CASSISPRGDQPQHF
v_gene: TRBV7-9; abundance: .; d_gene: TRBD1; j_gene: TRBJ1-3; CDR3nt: TGTGCCAGCAGCGGACAGGGTCCTTCTGGAAACACCATATATTTT; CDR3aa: CASSGQGPSGNTIYF
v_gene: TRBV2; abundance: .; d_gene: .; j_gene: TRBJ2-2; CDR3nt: TGTGCCAGCAAACAGGAGGCGAACACCGGGGAGCTGTTTTTT; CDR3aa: CASKQEANTGELFF
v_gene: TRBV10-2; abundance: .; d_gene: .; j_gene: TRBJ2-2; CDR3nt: TGCGCCAGCAGATCCTTTAGTGACATGTCCGGGGAGCTGTTTTTT; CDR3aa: CASRSFSDMSGELFF
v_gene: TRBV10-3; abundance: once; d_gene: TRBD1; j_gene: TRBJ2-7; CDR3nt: TGTGCCATCAGTGAGTCCGTGGGACAGGGGGGCCTAAGCGAGCAGTACTTC; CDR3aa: CAISESVGQGGLSEQYF
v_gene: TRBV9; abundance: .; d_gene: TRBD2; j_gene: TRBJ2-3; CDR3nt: TGTGCCAGCAGTCCTAGCGGGAGCTTAGATACGCAGTATTTT; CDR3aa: CASSPSGSLDTQYF
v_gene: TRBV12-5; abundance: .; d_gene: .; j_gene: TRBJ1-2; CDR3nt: TGTGCTAGTGGTTTCGGACTGAATGGCTACACCTTC; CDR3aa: CASGFGLNGYTF
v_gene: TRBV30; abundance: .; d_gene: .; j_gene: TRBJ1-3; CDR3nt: TGTGCCTGGAGTGTTAAAGACCGAGCCAGATATTTT; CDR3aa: CAWSVKDRARYF
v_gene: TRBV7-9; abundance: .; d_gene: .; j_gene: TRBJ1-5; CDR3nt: TGTGCCAGCAGCTCGGGCTCCTTGCAGAGCAATCAGCCCCAGCATTTT; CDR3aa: CASSSGSLQSNQPQHF
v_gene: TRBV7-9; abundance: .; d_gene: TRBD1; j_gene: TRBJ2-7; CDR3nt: TGTGCCAGCAGCCTACTCCCGGGACAGGGGTACGAGCAGTACTTC; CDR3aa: CASSLLPGQGYEQYF
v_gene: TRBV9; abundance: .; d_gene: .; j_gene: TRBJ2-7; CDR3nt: TGTGCCAGCTCGGAGACAGCCCAGCCCTCCTACGAGCAGTACTTC; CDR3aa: CASSETAQPSYEQYF
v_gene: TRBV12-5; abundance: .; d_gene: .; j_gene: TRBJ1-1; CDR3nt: TGTGCTAGTGCTTTAAGGGAAGACACTGAAGCTTTCTTT; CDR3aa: CASALREDTEAFF
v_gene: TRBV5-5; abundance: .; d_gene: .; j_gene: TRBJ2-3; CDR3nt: TGTGCCAGCAGCTTTGGATTAACCCGAGGCGGCACAGATACGCAGTATTTT; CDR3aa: CASSFGLTRGGTDTQYF
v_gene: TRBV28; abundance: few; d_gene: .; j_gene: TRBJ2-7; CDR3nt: TGTGCCAGCAGCGCGACAGGAAAATGGACGTTCGAGCAGTACTTC; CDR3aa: CASSATGKWTFEQYF
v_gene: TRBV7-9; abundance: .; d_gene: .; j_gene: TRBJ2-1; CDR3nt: TGTGCCAGCAGCCTCGGGACGGATCACAATGAGCAGTTCTTC; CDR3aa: CASSLGTDHNEQFF
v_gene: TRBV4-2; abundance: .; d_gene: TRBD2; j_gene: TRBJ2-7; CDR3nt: TGTGCCAGCAGCTCCCGTAGCGGGGGGCCGAGGAGCTCCTACGAGCAGTACTTC; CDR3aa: CASSSRSGGPRSSYEQYF
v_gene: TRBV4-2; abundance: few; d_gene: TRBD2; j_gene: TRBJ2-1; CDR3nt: TGTGCCAGCAGCCAAGGGGGGCGGGAGGCCCTCTCCTACAATGAGCAGTTCTTC; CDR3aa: CASSQGGREALSYNEQFF
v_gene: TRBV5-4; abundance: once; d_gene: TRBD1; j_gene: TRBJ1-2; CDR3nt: TGTGCCAGCAGCTTGGGGACAGGGTTTTCCTATGGCTACACCTTC; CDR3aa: CASSLGTGFSYGYTF
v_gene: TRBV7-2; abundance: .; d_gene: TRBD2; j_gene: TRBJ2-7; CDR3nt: TGTGCCAGCAGCTTAGGGCTAGCGGGGGGGCTAGCTCCCTACGAGCAGTACTTC; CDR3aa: CASSLGLAGGLAPYEQYF
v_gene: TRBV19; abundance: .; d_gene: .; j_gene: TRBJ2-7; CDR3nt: TGTGCCAGTAGTATAGGCCCCCCCAGGGGACCCTACGAGCAGTACTTC; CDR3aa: CASSIGPPRGPYEQYF
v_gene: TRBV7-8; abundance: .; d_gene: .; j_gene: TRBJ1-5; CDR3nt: TGTGCCAGCAGCTTAGGTGGGCAAAATCGATATCAGCCCCAGCATTTT; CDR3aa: CASSLGGQNRYQPQHF
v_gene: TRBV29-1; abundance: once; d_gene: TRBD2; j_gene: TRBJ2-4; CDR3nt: TGCAGCGTTGGAGCGGGACTACAAAACATTCAGTACTTC; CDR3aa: CSVGAGLQNIQYF
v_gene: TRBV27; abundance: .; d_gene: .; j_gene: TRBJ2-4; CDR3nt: TGTGCCAGCAGTTTATCAGTAGCCAAAAACATTCAGTACTTC; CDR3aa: CASSLSVAKNIQYF
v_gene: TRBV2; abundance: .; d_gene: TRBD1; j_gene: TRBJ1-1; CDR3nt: TGTGCCAGCAGTGAAGCGCTGGGAAACAGGGGCGGCACTGAAGCTTTCTTT; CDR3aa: CASSEALGNRGGTEAFF
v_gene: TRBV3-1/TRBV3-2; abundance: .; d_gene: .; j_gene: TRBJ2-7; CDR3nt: TGTGCCAGCAGCCAACGCGGAATAGCCTACGAGCAGTACTTC; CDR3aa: CASSQRGIAYEQYF
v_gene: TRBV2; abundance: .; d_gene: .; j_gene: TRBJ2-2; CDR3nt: TGTGCCAGCGTCCACCCCTTTACTGGTACCGGGGAGCTGTTTTTT; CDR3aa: CASVHPFTGTGELFF
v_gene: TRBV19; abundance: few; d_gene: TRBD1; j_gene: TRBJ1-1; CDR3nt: TGTGCCAGTAGGGTACTAGGGACAGGCGAGACTGAAGCTTTCTTT; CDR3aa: CASRVLGTGETEAFF
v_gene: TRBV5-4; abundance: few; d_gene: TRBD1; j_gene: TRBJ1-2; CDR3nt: TGTGCCAGCAGCGGGGGGGACAGGGGTTGGGATGGCTACACCTTC; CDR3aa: CASSGGDRGWDGYTF
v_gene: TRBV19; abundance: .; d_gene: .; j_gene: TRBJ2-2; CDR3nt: TGTGCCAGTAGGGGGGTGACTAGGAGGAACACCGGGGAGCTGTTTTTT; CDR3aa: CASRGVTRRNTGELFF
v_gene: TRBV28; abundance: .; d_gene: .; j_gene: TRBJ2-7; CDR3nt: TGTGCCAGCAGCGGATGGAGCGAAGCGTACGAGCAGTACTTC; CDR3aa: CASSGWSEAYEQYF
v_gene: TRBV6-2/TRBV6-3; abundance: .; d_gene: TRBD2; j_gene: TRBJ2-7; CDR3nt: TGTGCCAGCAGCCCCGGGACTAGCTCCTACGAGCAGTACTTC; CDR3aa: CASSPGTSSYEQYF
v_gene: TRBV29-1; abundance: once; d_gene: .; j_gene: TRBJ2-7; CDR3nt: TGCAGCGTTGCAGACAGCAAAACCTACGAGCAGTACTTC; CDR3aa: CSVADSKTYEQYF
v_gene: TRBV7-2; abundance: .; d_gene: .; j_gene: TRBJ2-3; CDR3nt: TGTGCCAGCAGCTTAGGACGGATAGCCTCAGTTACGCAGTATTTT; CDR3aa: CASSLGRIASVTQYF